The 12 T cell receptor beta chains below come from one sample, sequenced in a study of T-cell memory formation after mild COVID-19. TCRdb reprocessed the 5' RACE reads via MiXCR and lists one record per CDR3 protein. The repertoire holds hundreds of thousands of distinct CDR3 sequences, 20% seen once, with around 9.2% in the top ten. The sequenced sample consisted of PBMCs or a T cell subset sorted from them (not recorded which). The source of these receptors is an adult woman who had mild COVID-19 (a few samples of this study predate the infection). Cell type and time point are not known.

This clonotype showed up just a few times. This sequence joins TRBV12-3 or TRBV12-4 and TRBJ1-1; perhaps TRBD1 as D (6 bases). V dropped 2 bases and J dropped 11 bases, with 12 bases sitting between them. The CDR3 totals 12 residues. The CDR3 here is CASSLRQEGAFF. DNA for the CDR3: TGTGCCAGCAGTTTAAGACAGGAGGGGGCTTTCTTT.

The chain couples TRBV5-1 to TRBJ1-1; D perhaps matches TRBD1 (6 bases). This CDR3 has 16 residues. V shed 2 bases and J shed 2 bases, with 16 bases lying between them. Germline CDR1 SGHRS, CDR2 YFSETQ. The CDR3 nucleotides read TGCGCCAGCAGCTTACAGGCCCAGGGGTCAAACACTGAAGCTTTCTTT. Residues: CASSLQAQGSNTEAFF.

The V and J genes are TRBV4-1 and TRBJ2-3, with D possibly being TRBD1 (6 bases). Germline CDR1 MGHRA, CDR2 YSYEKL. V was clipped by 0 bases and J by 6 bases, with 16 bases between them. The CDR3 contains 16 residues. The CDR3 sequence is CASSQEGAGTFDTQYF. The CDR3 DNA is TGCGCCAGCAGCCAAGAAGGGGCAGGGACATTTGATACGCAGTATTTT.

This clonotype was detected many times. V is TRBV11-3 and J is TRBJ2-1, with 14 bases identical to TRBD2. With 0 bases clipped from V and 4 bases from J, the junction kept 8 bases outside the gene matches. The CDR3 runs to 19 residues. CDR1 and CDR2 from the germline V gene are SGHNT and YENEEA. CDR3 DNA: TGTGCCAGCAGCTTAGACCAGGGACTAGCGGGAGAAAGGTACAATGAGCAGTTCTTC. It is translated as CASSLDQGLAGERYNEQFF.

This clonotype has only a few counts. The rearrangement links TRBV9 to TRBJ2-1; 7 positions match TRBD2. The CDR3 consists of 15 residues. V dropped 0 bases and J dropped 2; count of bases not matched to a gene: 2. Per germline, CDR1 SGDLS and CDR2 YYNGEE. For the CDR3, the DNA is TGTGCCAGCAGCGTAGACGGGGGGACCTACAATGAGCAGTTCTTC. Protein product: CASSVDGGTYNEQFF.

This clonotype was seen a few times. The rearrangement links TRBV2 to TRBJ2-2, with D possibly matching TRBD2 (5 bases). This CDR3 has 13 residues. Per the germline V gene, CDR1 is SNHLY and CDR2 is FYNNEI. The V and J ends lost 8 bases and 1 base respectively, with 8 bases between them. The CDR3 sequence: CASGGLNTGELFF. For the CDR3, the DNA is TGTGCCAGCGGAGGCCTGAACACCGGGGAGCTGTTTTTT.

As DNA, the CDR3 is TGTGCCTGGAGTCCGGGGTGGACAGGGGTAGATGGCTACACCTTC. Translated, it gives CAWSPGWTGVDGYTF. This chain links TRBV30 with TRBJ1-2, with 9 nucleotides matching TRBD1. The V gene end was trimmed by 2 bases and the J gene end by 6 bases; junction bases not matched to a gene: 10. Per germline, CDR1 GTSNPN and CDR2 SVGIG (reference sequence). This CDR3 region has 15 residues. The full variable domain, with the rest looked up from reference TRBV30 and TRBJ1-2, is SQTIHQWPATLVQPVGSPLSLECTVEGTSNPNLYWYRQAAGRGLQLLFYSVGIGQISSEVPQNLSASRPQDRQFILSSKKLLLSDSGFYLCAWSPGWTGVDGYTFGSGTRLTVV.

This clonotype was detected only a few times. The chain links TRBV7-9 to TRBJ2-5; D is uncertain. Germline CDR1 reads SEHNR; CDR2 reads FQNEAQ (reference sequence). The CDR3 runs to 16 residues. The ends were cut back, 3 bases at V and 1 base at J, with 15 bases in the middle. DNA of the CDR3: TGTGCCAGCAGCTTTATTCTCCAGGAGCTCCAAGAGACCCAGTACTTC. Translating gives CASSFILQELQETQYF. Drawing the rest from reference TRBV7-9 and TRBJ2-5, the complete variable domain is DTGVSQNPRHKITKRGQNVTFRCDPISEHNRLYWYRQTLGQGPEFLTYFQNEAQLEKSRLLSDRFSAERPKGSFSTLEIQRTEQGDSAMYLCASSFILQELQETQYFGPGTRLLVL.

The chain is built from TRBV7-3 and TRBJ1-1; D is ambiguous. Germline V lookup: CDR1 SGHTA, CDR2 FQGTGA. The CDR3 is made up of 16 amino acids. V gave up 0 bases and J gave up 1 base, with 12 bases separating them. The CDR3 reads CASSLTLWKENTEAFF. CDR3 nucleotide sequence: TGTGCCAGCAGCTTAACGTTATGGAAGGAGAACACTGAAGCTTTCTTT.

The rearrangement uses TRBV24-1 and TRBJ1-2; D unclear. The V gene's germline CDR1 is KGHDR and CDR2 SFDVKD. Between the trimmed V and J ends, which lost 4 bases and 4 bases, there was a span of 9 bases. This CDR3 contains 13 residues. For the CDR3, the DNA is TGTGCCACCAGTGACGGACTCGGCTATGGCTACACCTTC. This sequence encodes CATSDGLGYGYTF.

The rearrangement links TRBV20-1 to TRBJ2-7; 11 nucleotides agree with TRBD2. This CDR3 is built from 18 residues. Germline V lookup: CDR1 DFQATT, CDR2 SNEGSKA (reference sequence). V was clipped by 5 bases and J by 1 base; unmatched bases: 16. Written as DNA, the CDR3 is TGCAGTGCTCCCACAGACGGACTAGCGGGTGCGAAGTCCTACGAGCAGTACTTC. Translating gives CSAPTDGLAGAKSYEQYF.

This chain joins TRBV20-1 and TRBJ1-1; 8 nucleotides agree with TRBD1. V trimming: 5 bases; J trimming: 3 bases; junction bases outside the gene matches: 23. This CDR3 has 19 amino acids. In germline, CDR1 is DFQATT, CDR2 SNEGSKA (reference sequence). The CDR3 bases are TGCAGTGCTTGGGCCCGCTGGACAGGGACCTTCGGGGGAGACACTGAAGCTTTCTTT. Amino acid sequence: CSAWARWTGTFGGDTEAFF.